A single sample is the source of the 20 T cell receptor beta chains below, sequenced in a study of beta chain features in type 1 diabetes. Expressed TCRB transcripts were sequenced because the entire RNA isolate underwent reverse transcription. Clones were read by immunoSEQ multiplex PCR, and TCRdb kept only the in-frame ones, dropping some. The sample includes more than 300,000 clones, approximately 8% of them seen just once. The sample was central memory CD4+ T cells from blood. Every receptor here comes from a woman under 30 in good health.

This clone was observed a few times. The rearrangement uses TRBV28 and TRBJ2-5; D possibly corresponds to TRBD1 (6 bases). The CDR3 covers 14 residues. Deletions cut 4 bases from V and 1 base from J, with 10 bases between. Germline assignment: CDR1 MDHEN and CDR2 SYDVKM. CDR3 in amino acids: CASSSQGVQETQYF. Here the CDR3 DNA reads TGTGCCAGCAGTTCACAGGGAGTCCAAGAGACCCAGTACTTC.

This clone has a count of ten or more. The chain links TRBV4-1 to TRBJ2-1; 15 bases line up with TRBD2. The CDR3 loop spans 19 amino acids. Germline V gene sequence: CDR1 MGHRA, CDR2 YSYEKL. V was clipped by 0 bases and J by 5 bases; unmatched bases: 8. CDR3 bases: TGCGCCAGCAGCCAAGATCGGACTAGCGGGAGGGCCAAGGACAATGAGCAGTTCTTC. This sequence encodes CASSQDRTSGRAKDNEQFF.

CDR3 region: CASSFDGTSGYEQYF. The CDR3 nucleotides read TGCGCCAGCAGCTTCGACGGGACTAGCGGCTACGAGCAGTACTTC. J is TRBJ2-7 and V is TRBV5-1; 11 bases fit TRBD2. Looked up from germline, CDR1 is SGHRS and CDR2 is YFSETQ. The length of the CDR3 is 15 residues. V shed 2 bases and J 3 bases; nucleotides not matched to a gene: 4.

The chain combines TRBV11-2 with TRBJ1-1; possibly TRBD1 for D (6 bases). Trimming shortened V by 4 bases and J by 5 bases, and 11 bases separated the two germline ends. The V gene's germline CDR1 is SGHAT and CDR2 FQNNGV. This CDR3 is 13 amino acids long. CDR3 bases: TGTGCCAGCAGCTCGCAGGGGTGGACTGAAGCTTTCTTT. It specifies CASSSQGWTEAFF.

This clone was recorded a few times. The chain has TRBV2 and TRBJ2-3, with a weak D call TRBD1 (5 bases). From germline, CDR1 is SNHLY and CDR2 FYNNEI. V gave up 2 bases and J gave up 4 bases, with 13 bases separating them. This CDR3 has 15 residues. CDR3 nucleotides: TGTGCCAGCAGTGAACTAGGGGTGAGCTCAGATACGCAGTATTTT. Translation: CASSELGVSSDTQYF.

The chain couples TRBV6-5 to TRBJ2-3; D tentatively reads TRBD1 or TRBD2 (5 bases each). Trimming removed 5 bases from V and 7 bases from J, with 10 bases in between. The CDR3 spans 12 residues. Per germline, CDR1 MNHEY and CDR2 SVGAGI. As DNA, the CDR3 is TGTGCCAGCAGTGAAAGGGGACATACGCAGTATTTT. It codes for CASSERGHTQYF.

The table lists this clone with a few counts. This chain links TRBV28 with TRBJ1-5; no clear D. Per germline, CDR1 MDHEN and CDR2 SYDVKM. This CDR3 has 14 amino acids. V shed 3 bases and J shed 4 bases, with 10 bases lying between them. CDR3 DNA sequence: TGTGCCAGCAGTTTCCTTGACATGAATCAGCCCCAGCATTTT. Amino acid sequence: CASSFLDMNQPQHF. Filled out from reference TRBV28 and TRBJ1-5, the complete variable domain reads DVKVTQSSRYLVKRTGEKVFLECVQDMDHENMFWYRQDPGLGLRLIYFSYDVKMKEKGDIPEGYSVSREKKERFSLILESASTNQTSMYLCASSFLDMNQPQHFGDGTRLSIL.

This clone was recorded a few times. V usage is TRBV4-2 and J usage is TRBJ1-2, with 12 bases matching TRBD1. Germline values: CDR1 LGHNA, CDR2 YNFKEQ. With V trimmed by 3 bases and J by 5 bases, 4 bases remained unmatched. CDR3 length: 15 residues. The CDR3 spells CASSQGTGGRYGYTF. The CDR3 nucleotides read TGTGCCAGCAGCCAGGGGACAGGGGGCCGGTATGGCTACACCTTC.

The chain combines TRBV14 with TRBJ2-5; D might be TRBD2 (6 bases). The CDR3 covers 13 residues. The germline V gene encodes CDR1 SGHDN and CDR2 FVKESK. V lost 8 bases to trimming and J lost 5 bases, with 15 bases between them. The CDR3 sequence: CASLGRTWETQYF. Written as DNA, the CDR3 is TGTGCCAGCTTGGGGAGGACCTGGGAGACCCAGTACTTC.

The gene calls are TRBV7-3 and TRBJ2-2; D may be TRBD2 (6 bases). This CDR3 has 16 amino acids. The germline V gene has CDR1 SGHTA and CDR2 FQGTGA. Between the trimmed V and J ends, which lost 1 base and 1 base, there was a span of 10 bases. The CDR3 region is CASSLSAGLNTGELFF. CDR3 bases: TGTGCCAGCAGCTTAAGCGCGGGATTGAACACCGGGGAGCTGTTTTTT.

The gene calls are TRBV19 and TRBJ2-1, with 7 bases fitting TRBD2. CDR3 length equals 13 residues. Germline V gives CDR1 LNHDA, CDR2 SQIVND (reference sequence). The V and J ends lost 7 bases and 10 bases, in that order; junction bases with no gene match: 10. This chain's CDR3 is CASNGRSSREQFF. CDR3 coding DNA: TGTGCCAGTAACGGGAGGAGCAGCCGCGAGCAGTTCTTC. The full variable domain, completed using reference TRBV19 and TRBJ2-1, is DGGITQSPKYLFRKEGQNVTLSCEQNLNHDAMYWYRQDPGQGLRLIYYSQIVNDFQKGDIAEGYSVSREKKESFPLTVTSAQKNPTAFYLCASNGRSSREQFFGPGTRLTVL.

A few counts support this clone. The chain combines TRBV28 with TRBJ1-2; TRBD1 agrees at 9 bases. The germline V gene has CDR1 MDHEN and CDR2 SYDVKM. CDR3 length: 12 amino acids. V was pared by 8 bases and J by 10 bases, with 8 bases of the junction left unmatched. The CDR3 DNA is TGTGCCAGCGGCAGGACAGGGGCTCCCTACACCTTC. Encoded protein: CASGRTGAPYTF.

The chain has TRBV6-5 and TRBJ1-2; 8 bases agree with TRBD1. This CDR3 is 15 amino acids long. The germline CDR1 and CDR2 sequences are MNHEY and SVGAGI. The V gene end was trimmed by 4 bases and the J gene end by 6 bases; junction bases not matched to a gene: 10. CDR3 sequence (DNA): TGTGCCAGCAGTTTGCTATCCAGGGGGCGGAATGGCTACACCTTC. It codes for CASSLLSRGRNGYTF.

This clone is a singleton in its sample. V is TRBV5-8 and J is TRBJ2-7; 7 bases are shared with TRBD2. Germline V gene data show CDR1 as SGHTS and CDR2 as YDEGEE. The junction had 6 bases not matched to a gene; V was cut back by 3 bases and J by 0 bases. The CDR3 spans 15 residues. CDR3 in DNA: TGTGCCAGCAGCTGGGGAGCGGGGATCTCCTACGAGCAGTACTTC. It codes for CASSWGAGISYEQYF.

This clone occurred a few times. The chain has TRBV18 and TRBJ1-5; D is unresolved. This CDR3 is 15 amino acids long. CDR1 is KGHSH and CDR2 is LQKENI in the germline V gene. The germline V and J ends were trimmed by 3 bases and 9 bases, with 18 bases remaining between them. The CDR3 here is CASSPRTQTSAPQHF. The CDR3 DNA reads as TGTGCCAGCTCACCTAGGACCCAAACGTCTGCGCCCCAGCATTTT.

CDR3 nucleotide sequence: TGTGCCAGCAGCCAAGAGACTAGCGGGAGGGATACGCAGTATTTT. Protein: CASSQETSGRDTQYF. This rearrangement joins TRBV4-2 to TRBJ2-3; 13 bases are a match to TRBD2. CDR3 length: 15 amino acids. J lost 6 bases, V lost 0 bases, and 0 bases had no gene match. Germline V gene sequence: CDR1 LGHNA, CDR2 YNFKEQ.

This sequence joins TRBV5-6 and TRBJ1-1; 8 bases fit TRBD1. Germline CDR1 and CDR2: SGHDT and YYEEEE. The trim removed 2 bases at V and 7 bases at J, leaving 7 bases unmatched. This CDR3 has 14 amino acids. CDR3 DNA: TGTGCCAGCAGCTTTGGCCAGGGGGCGTTTGAAGCTTTCTTT. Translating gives CASSFGQGAFEAFF.

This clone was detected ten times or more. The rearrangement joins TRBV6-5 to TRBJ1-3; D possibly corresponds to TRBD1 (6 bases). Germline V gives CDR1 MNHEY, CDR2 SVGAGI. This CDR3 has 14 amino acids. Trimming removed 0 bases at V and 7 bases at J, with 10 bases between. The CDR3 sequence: CASSYSSRGNTIYF. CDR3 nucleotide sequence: TGTGCCAGCAGTTACTCTTCCAGGGGTAACACCATATATTTT.

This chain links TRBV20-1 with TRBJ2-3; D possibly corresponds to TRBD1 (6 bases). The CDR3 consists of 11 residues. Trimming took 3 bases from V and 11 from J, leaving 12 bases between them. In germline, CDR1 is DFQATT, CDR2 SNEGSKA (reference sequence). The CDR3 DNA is TGCAGTGCTAGGGAACAGGGAAAGCAGTATTTT. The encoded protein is CSAREQGKQYF.

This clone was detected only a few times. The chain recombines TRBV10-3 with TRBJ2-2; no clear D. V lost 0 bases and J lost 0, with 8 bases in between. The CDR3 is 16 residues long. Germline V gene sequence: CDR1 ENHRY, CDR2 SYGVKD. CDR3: CAISESIGSNTGELFF. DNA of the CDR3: TGTGCCATCAGTGAGTCGATCGGGTCGAACACCGGGGAGCTGTTTTTT.